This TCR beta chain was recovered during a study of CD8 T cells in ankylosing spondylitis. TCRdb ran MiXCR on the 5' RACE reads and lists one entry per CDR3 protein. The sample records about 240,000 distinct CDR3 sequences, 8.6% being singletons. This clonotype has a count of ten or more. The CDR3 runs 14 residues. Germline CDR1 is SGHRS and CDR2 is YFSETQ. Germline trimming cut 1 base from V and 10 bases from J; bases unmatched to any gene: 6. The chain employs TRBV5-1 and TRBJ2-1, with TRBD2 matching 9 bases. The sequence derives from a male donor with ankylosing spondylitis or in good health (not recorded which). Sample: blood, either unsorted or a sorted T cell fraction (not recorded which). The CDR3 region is CASSLTSGPLEQFF. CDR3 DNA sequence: TGCGCCAGCAGCTTGACTAGCGGGCCACTAGAGCAGTTCTTC.